This record looks at one TCR beta chain sequence and its context. The target antigen is unknown. In every case, the donor was a healthy Caucasian. One entry per CDR3 protein, called by TCRdb with MiXCR from the 5' RACE reads. The sample lists 1.5 million or so distinct CDR3 sequences, about 32% occurring once. This specimen comes from a study of identical twins. Study-level results: Beta out-of-frame twin sharing showed a weaker excess.

Germline V gives CDR1 DFQATT, CDR2 SNEGSKA (reference sequence). J lost 9 bases, V lost 1 base, and 7 bases had no gene match. This CDR3 region has 16 residues. This receptor was obtained from a newborn girl in good health. The V call is TRBV20-1, the J call TRBJ2-1; 15 bases are shared with TRBD2. Sequenced sample: cord blood. In DNA form, the CDR3 reads TGCAGTGCTAGAGCCCCGGGACTAGCGGGGGGAAGTGAGCAGTTCTTC. Amino acids: CSARAPGLAGGSEQFF.